This T cell receptor beta chain was sequenced for a study of technical replicates of blood from several donors. The ends were cut back, 10 bases at V and 9 bases at J, with 16 bases in the middle. The CDR3 loop spans 13 amino acids. CDR1 is MRHNA and CDR2 is SNTAGT in the germline V gene. Assay: immunoSEQ multiplex PCR; the TCRdb copy retains only in-frame clones and omits some. The sample records 85,000 to 100,000 clones, about 96% being singletons. This clonotype was sampled from a human donor in good health. The sequencing input was T cells isolated from PBMCs. The J gene is TRBJ1-6, the V gene TRBV6-4; D gene uncertain. CDR3 residues: CATATEGGSPLHF. As DNA, the CDR3 is TGTGCCACCGCCACGGAGGGAGGTTCACCCCTCCACTTT.